Listed below are T cell receptor beta chains from one sample, sequenced in a study of T cell responses to AZD1222 COVID-19 vaccine. The assay was immunoSEQ multiplex PCR, and TCRdb's table has in-frame clones only and misses some. This table holds tens of thousands of clones, approximately 90% found once. The sequences come from peripheral blood, collected 28 days after the second AZD1222 dose. These receptors came from an adult who received the AZD1222 COVID-19 vaccine. The CDR3 runs from the conserved cysteine through the conserved F or W. The order of the fields is V gene, clone size, D gene, J gene, CDR3 DNA, CDR3 protein. D genes are given only for firm matches. Only some rows state a clone size, as once, few, many or a class for expanded clones.

>TRBV12-3/TRBV12-4|once|NA|TRBJ1-6
TGTGCCAGCAGTGGAAGACAGGTTTCACCCCTCCACTTT
CASSGRQVSPLHF
>TRBV4-3|NA|NA|TRBJ1-6
TGCGCCAGCAGCCAGGGACCCCGGGCTCAGGGCGGAGGATCACCCCTCCACTTT
CASSQGPRAQGGGSPLHF
>TRBV27|NA|TRBD1|TRBJ1-6
TGTGCCAGCAGTTCCTGGACAGGGGGTGGTAATTCACCCCTCCACTTT
CASSSWTGGGNSPLHF
>TRBV30|NA|NA|TRBJ2-7
TGTGCCTGGAGTGGTACAGGGTGGGAGCAGTACTTC
CAWSGTGWEQYF
>TRBV6-1|NA|TRBD1|TRBJ1-1
TGTGCCAGCAGTGATCCGGCCAGGGGGTACACTGAAGCTTTCTTT
CASSDPARGYTEAFF
>TRBV29-1|few|NA|TRBJ1-1
TGCAGCGTTGAAGATCATGCAGACACTGAAGCTTTCTTT
CSVEDHADTEAFF
>TRBV29-1|NA|NA|TRBJ1-3
TGCAGCGTTGACGGAAACTCTGGAAACACCATATATTTT
CSVDGNSGNTIYF
>TRBV6-5|NA|NA|TRBJ1-1
TGTGCCAGCAGTTACAGTCAGAACACTGAAGCTTTCTTT
CASSYSQNTEAFF
>TRBV2|once|TRBD1|TRBJ1-6
TGTGCCAGCAGTGTAGATGGGACAGGGCTCCCACCCCTCCACTTT
CASSVDGTGLPPLHF
>TRBV7-9|NA|NA|TRBJ1-1
TGTGCCAGCAGCTTAGAAAGGGGTGCCGGCACTGAAGCTTTCTTT
CASSLERGAGTEAFF
>TRBV5-1|NA|TRBD2|TRBJ2-5
TGCGCCAGCAGCGTCTTGGGACTAGCCCAAGAGACCCAGTACTTC
CASSVLGLAQETQYF
>TRBV10-3|NA|NA|TRBJ1-5
TGTGCCACAAGGGCCAACCAGGTAGGCAATCAGCCCCAGCATTTT
CATRANQVGNQPQHF
>TRBV10-3|NA|TRBD1|TRBJ2-3
TGTGCCGCCCGTAGGGACAGGACCACAGATACGCAGTATTTT
CAARRDRTTDTQYF
>TRBV9|NA|TRBD2|TRBJ2-3
TGTGCCAGCAGCGTAGTGAGCGGGGGGACCCAAGATACGCAGTATTTT
CASSVVSGGTQDTQYF
>TRBV5-4|NA|TRBD1|TRBJ1-2
TGTGCCAGCAGCTTGCCGGGACAGATCAACTATGGCTACACCTTC
CASSLPGQINYGYTF
>TRBV19|NA|NA|TRBJ1-3
TGTGCCAGTAGTCGGCCAGGAGGAAACACCATATATTTT
CASSRPGGNTIYF
>TRBV29-1|few|NA|TRBJ1-1
TGCAGCGTTGAAAACGGGGGGGAAGCTTTCTTT
CSVENGGEAFF
>TRBV7-6|NA|NA|TRBJ1-1
TGTGCCAGCAGCTTAGGAGGGGTTGTGACTGAAGCTTTCTTT
CASSLGGVVTEAFF
>TRBV28|NA|NA|TRBJ1-2
TGTGCCAGCAGCGCGACCTATGGCTACACCTTC
CASSATYGYTF
>TRBV14|few|TRBD2|TRBJ2-3
TGTGCCAGCAGCTCCGACGCTAGCGGTACAGATACGCAGTATTTT
CASSSDASGTDTQYF
>TRBV12-3/TRBV12-4|few|TRBD1|TRBJ1-2
TGTGCCAGCAGCCTGACAGGGAGTGACGGCTACACCTTC
CASSLTGSDGYTF
>TRBV5-6|NA|NA|TRBJ1-5
TGTGCCAGCAGCTTGAGGGATCAGCCCCAGCATTTT
CASSLRDQPQHF
>TRBV19|NA|NA|TRBJ1-1
TGTGCCAGTAGTCCGTCCTGGGGAGGGCGGCTCACTGAAGCTTTCTTT
CASSPSWGGRLTEAFF
>TRBV11-3|NA|NA|TRBJ1-4
TGTGCCAGCAGCCCGACTTTGACTAATGAAAAACTGTTTTTT
CASSPTLTNEKLFF
>TRBV6-1|NA|NA|TRBJ1-2
TGTGCCAGCAGTGAAAACACGGCACCCCCTAACTATGGCTACACCTTC
CASSENTAPPNYGYTF
>TRBV11-2|NA|NA|TRBJ2-7
TGTGCCAGCAGCATGTACAGGGAGGAGCAGTACTTC
CASSMYREEQYF
>TRBV12-3/TRBV12-4|NA|NA|TRBJ1-4
TGTGCCAGCAGCCACACCAATGAAAAACTGTTTTTT
CASSHTNEKLFF
>TRBV28|NA|TRBD1|TRBJ1-2
TGTGCCAGCACCCAAGGGGGCAGCTATGGCTACACCTTC
CASTQGGSYGYTF